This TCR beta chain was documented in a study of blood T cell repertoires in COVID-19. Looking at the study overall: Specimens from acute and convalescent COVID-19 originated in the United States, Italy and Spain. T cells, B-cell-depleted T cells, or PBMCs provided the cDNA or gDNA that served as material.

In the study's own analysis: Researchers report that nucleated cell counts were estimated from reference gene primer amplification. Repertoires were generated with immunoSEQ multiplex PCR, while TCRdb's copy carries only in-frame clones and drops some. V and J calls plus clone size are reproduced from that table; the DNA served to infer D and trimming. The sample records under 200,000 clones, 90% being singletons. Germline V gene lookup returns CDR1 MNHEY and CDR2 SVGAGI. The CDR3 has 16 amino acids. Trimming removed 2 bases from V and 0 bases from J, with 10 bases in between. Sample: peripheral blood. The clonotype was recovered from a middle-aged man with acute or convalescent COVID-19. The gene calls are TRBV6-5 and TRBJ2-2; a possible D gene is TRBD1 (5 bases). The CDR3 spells CASSYGADANTGELFF. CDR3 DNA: TGTGCCAGCAGTTACGGGGCAGACGCGAACACCGGGGAGCTGTTTTTT.